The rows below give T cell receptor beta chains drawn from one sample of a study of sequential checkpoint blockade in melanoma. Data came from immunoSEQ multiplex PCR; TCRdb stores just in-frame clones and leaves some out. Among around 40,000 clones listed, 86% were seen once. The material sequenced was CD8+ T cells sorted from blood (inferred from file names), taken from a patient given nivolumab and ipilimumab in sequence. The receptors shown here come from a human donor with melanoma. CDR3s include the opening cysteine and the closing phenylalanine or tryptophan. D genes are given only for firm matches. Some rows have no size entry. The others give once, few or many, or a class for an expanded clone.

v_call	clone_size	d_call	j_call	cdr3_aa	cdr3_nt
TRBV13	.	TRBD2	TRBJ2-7	CASGRREGLEQYF	TGTGCCAGCGGGCGGCGGGAGGGCCTCGAGCAGTACTTC
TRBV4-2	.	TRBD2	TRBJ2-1	CASSQEVELAAPYSYNEQFF	TGTGCCAGCAGCCAAGAAGTAGAACTAGCGGCCCCATACTCCTACAATGAGCAGTTCTTC
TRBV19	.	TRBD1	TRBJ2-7	CASSTLGQRDYEQYF	TGTGCCAGTAGTACCCTGGGACAGAGAGACTACGAGCAGTACTTC
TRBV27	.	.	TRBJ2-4	CASTKFPENIQYF	TGTGCCAGCACCAAATTTCCGGAAAACATTCAGTACTTC
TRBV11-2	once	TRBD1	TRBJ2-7	CASSLLGTGAYEQYF	TGTGCCAGCAGCTTACTAGGGACAGGGGCCTACGAGCAGTACTTC
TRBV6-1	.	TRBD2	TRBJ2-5	CASSGVSGTQETQYF	TGTGCCAGCAGTGGGGTTAGCGGGACCCAAGAGACCCAGTACTTC
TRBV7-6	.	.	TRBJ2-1	CASSLAGHYNEQFF	TGTGCCAGCAGCTTAGCGGGACACTACAATGAGCAGTTCTTC
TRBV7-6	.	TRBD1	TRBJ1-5	CASSPGQGNQPQHF	TGTGCCAGCAGCCCGGGACAGGGAAATCAGCCCCAGCATTTT
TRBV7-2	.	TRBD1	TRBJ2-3	CASSPTGTDTQYF	TGTGCCAGCAGCCCGACAGGGACAGATACGCAGTATTTT
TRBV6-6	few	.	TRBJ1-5	CASRREQPQHF	TGTGCCAGCAGGAGGGAACAGCCCCAGCATTTT
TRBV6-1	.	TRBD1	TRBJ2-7	CASSGTGSYYEQYF	TGTGCCAGCTCCGGGACAGGCTCTTACTACGAGCAGTACTTC
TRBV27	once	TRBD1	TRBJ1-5	CASNPTRQGNQPQHF	TGTGCCAGCAACCCGACCCGACAGGGGAATCAGCCCCAGCATTTT